What follows is one TCR beta chain and its context. The CDR3 extends over 16 amino acids. Trimming removed 3 bases from V and 1 base from J, with 11 bases in between. Germline CDR1 reads KGHDR; CDR2 reads SFDVKD. This record belongs to a study of blood T cell repertoires in COVID-19. Study-wide background: Specimens from acute and convalescent COVID-19 originated in the United States, Italy and Spain. PBMCs, B-cell-depleted T cells, or T cells provided the cDNA or gDNA that made up the material.

Source study methods: Using reference gene primer amplification, nucleated cell counts were estimated. Only in-frame clones appear in the TCRdb table, and some are missing; sequencing was by immunoSEQ multiplex PCR. The DNA gave D and trimming, while V, J and clone size come from that table. Among some 110,000 clones listed, 84% were seen once. V is TRBV24-1 and J is TRBJ2-2, with unresolved D. This receptor was obtained from a woman aged 55-69 years with acute or convalescent COVID-19. The source material was peripheral blood. Here the CDR3 DNA reads TGTGCCACCAGTGATGCCGGGTCGCGGAACACCGGGGAGCTGTTTTTT. Its protein product is CATSDAGSRNTGELFF.